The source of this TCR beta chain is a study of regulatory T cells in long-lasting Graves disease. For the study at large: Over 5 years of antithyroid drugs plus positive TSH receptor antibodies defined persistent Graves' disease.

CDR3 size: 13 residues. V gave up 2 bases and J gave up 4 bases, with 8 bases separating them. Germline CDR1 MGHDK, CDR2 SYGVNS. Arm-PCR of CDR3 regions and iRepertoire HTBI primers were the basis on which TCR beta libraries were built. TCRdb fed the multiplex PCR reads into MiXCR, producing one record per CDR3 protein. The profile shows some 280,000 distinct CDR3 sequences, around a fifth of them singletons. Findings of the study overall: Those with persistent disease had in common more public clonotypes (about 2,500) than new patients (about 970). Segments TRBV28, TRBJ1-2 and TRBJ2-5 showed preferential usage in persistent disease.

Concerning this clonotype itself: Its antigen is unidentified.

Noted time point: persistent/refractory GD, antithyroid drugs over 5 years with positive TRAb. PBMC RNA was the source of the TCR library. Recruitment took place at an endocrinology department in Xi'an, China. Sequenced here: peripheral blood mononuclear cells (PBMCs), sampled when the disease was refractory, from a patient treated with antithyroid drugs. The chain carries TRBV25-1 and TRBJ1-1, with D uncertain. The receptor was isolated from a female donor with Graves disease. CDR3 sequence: CASSEGTLTEAFF. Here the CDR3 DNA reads TGTGCCAGCAGTGAAGGTACACTCACTGAAGCTTTCTTT. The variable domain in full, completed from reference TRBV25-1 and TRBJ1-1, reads EADIYQTPRYLVIGTGKKITLECSQTMGHDKMYWYQQDPGMELHLIHYSYGVNSTEKGDLSSESTVSRIRTEHFPLTLESARPSHTSQYLCASSEGTLTEAFFGQGTRLTVV.